This is a list of T cell receptor beta chains from one sample in a study of T cells in localized non-small cell lung cancer. Assay used: immunoSEQ multiplex PCR; TCRdb lists only in-frame clones, some missing. The profile covers tens of thousands of clones, with more than 70% appearing a single time and approximately 9.7% taken by the ten largest. The input for sequencing was peripheral blood, taken before any cancer treatment. These receptors were collected from an older female donor with stage I lung adenocarcinoma. The CDR3 runs from the conserved cysteine through the conserved F or W. The D gene is left open where the match is weak. The size of a clone is reported for some rows only, either as once, few or many, or as a class for expanded clones.

>few|-|TRBV21-1|TRBJ2-6
CASSRVFSGANVLTF
TGTGCCAGCAGCAGGGTCTTTTCTGGGGCCAACGTCCTGACTTTC
>-|TRBD1|TRBV5-1|TRBJ2-7
CASSLAGPGQGTEQYF
TGCGCCAGCAGCTTGGCCGGACCGGGACAGGGAACCGAGCAGTACTTC
>-|-|TRBV30|TRBJ1-4
CAWGATNEKLFF
TGTGCCTGGGGAGCAACTAATGAAAAACTGTTTTTT
>-|-|TRBV9|TRBJ2-5
CASSVQGWDGETQYF
TGTGCCAGCAGCGTCCAGGGGTGGGATGGTGAGACCCAGTACTTC
>-|TRBD1|TRBV10-3|TRBJ2-7
CAISEEGASSYEQYF
TGTGCCATCAGTGAGGAGGGGGCGAGCTCCTACGAGCAGTACTTC
>-|-|TRBV5-4|TRBJ2-7
CASSLGTGARGEQYF
TGTGCCAGCAGCTTGGGGACCGGCGCGAGGGGGGAGCAGTACTTC
>-|TRBD1|TRBV2|TRBJ1-1
CASVRGQLNTEAFF
TGTGCCAGCGTCCGGGGACAGCTGAACACTGAAGCTTTCTTT
>-|-|TRBV27|TRBJ2-7
CASRSQGVYEQYF
TGTGCCAGCAGATCCCAAGGGGTGTACGAGCAGTACTTC
>-|-|TRBV7-9|TRBJ2-6
CASSSGLLRASGANVLTF
TGTGCCAGCAGCTCGGGACTCTTGCGAGCCTCTGGGGCCAACGTCCTGACTTTC
>-|-|TRBV10-3|TRBJ2-1
CAISESVSSNEQFF
TGTGCCATCAGTGAGTCGGTCTCCTCCAATGAGCAGTTCTTC
>-|-|TRBV19|TRBJ1-5
CASSIGERQPQHF
TGTGCCAGTAGTATAGGTGAACGACAGCCCCAGCATTTT
>-|TRBD2|TRBV7-8|TRBJ2-5
CASSYTGLAGEETQYF
TGTGCCAGCAGCTACACCGGACTAGCGGGGGAAGAGACCCAGTACTTC
>-|TRBD1|TRBV6-6|TRBJ1-6
CASSWTGGNSPLHF
TGTGCCAGCAGTTGGACAGGGGGCAATTCACCCCTCCACTTT
>-|-|TRBV30|TRBJ2-3
CAWSVGSHADTQYF
TGTGCCTGGAGTGTAGGGTCCCACGCAGATACGCAGTATTTT
>few|-|TRBV4-3|TRBJ2-7
CASSQEQGYEQYF
TGCGCCAGCAGCCAAGAACAAGGCTACGAGCAGTACTTC
>-|TRBD2|TRBV11-1|TRBJ2-1
CASRSAGGPGDEQFF
TGTGCCAGCAGGTCAGCGGGAGGGCCCGGCGATGAGCAGTTCTTC